These 4 T cell receptor beta chains were sequenced from one sample in a study of T-cell memory formation after mild COVID-19. TCRdb fed the 5' RACE reads into MiXCR, producing one record per CDR3 protein. The profile covers 200,000 to 300,000 distinct CDR3 sequences, with over 15% appearing a single time and around 20% taken by the ten largest. The sample comprised PBMCs or a T cell subset sorted from them (not recorded which). All receptors derive from a man younger than 35 who had mild COVID-19 (a few samples of this study predate the infection). Cell type and time point are not known.

The chain is built from TRBV25-1 and TRBJ2-7; D might be TRBD1 or TRBD2, each matching 5 bases. Germline V gives CDR1 MGHDK, CDR2 SYGVNS. CDR3 length: 11 amino acids. V lost 7 bases and J 6 bases, leaving 10 bases between the germline ends. For the CDR3, the DNA is TGTGCCAGCATGGGGACCATCGAGCAGTACTTC. This gives the protein CASMGTIEQYF.

This sequence joins TRBV4-3 and TRBJ2-7; no reliable D call. Germline V gene data show CDR1 as LGHNA and CDR2 as YSLEER. The V end was cut by 4 bases, the J end by 1 base, with 11 bases between. The CDR3 spans 14 residues. The DNA for the CDR3 is TGCGCCAGCAGCCCTATAAGTAGTTCCTACGAGCAGTACTTC. Its protein is CASSPISSSYEQYF.

The J gene is TRBJ2-1, the V gene TRBV27, with D perhaps TRBD1 (5 bases). Trimming took 5 bases from V and 3 from J, leaving 14 bases between them. The germline V gene has CDR1 MNHEY and CDR2 SMNVEV (reference sequence). CDR3 length: 15 amino acids. The CDR3 DNA reads TGTGCCAGCAGTGGGATCGGCAGGGACTACAATGAGCAGTTCTTC. Amino acid sequence: CASSGIGRDYNEQFF.

The table lists this clonotype with a few counts. This chain's CDR3 is CASSLSGETRYGYTF. The DNA of the CDR3 is TGCGCCAGCAGCTTGTCGGGGGAAACTCGGTATGGCTACACCTTC. This chain connects TRBV5-1 to TRBJ1-2; D possibly corresponds to TRBD1 (5 bases). The V gene lost 1 base and the J gene lost 5 bases, with 15 bases spanning the gap. Germline V gene lookup returns CDR1 SGHRS and CDR2 YFSETQ. The CDR3 has 15 amino acids.